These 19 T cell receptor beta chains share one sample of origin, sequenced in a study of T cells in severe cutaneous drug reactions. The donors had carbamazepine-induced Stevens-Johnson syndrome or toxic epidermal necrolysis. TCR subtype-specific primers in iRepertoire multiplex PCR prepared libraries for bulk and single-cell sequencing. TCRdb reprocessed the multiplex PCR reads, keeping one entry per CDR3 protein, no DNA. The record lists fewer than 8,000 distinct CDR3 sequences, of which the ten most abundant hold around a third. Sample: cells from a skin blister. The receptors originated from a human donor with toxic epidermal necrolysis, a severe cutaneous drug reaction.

The CDR3 sequence: CASSPTQQAKNIQYF. The chain is built from TRBV6-2 or TRBV6-3 and TRBJ2-4. The CDR3 sequence is 15 residues long. Germline V gene sequence: CDR1 MNHEY, CDR2 SVGEGT.

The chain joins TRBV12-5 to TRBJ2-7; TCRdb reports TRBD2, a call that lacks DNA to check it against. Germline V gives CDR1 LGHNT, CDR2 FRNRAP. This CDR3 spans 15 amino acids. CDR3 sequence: CASGFSGTNLYEQYF.

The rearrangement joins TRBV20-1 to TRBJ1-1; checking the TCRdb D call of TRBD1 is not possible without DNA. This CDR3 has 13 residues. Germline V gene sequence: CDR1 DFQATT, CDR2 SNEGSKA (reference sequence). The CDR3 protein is CSARGLPLRGAFF.

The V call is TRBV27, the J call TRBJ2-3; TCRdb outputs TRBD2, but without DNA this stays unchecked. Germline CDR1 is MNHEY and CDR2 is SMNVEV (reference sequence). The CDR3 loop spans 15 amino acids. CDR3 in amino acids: CASSFSGTSTDTQYF.

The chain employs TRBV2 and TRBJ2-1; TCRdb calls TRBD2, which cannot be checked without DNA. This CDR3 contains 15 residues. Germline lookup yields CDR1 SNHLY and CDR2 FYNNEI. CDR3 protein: CASKGGRASYNEQFF.

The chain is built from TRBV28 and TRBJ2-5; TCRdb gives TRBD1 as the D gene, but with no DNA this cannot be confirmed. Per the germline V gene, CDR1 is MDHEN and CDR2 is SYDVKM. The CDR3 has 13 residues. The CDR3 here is CASSLLPAEAQYF.

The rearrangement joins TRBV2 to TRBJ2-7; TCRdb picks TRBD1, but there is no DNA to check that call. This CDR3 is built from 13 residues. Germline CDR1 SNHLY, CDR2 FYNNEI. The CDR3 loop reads CASGDRGLREQYF. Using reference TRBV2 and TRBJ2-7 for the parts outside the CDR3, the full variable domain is EPEVTQTPSHQVTQMGQEVILRCVPISNHLYFYWYRQILGQKVEFLVSFYNNEISEKSEIFDDQFSVERPDGSNFTLKIRSTKLEDSAMYFCASGDRGLREQYFGPGTRLTVT.

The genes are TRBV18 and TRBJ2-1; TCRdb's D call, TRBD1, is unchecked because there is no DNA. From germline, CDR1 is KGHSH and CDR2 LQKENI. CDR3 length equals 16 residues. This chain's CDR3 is CASFPRWQGPTNEQFF.

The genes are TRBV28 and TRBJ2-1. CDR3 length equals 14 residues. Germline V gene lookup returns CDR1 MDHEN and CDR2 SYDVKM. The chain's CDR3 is CASSFLTYYNEQFF.

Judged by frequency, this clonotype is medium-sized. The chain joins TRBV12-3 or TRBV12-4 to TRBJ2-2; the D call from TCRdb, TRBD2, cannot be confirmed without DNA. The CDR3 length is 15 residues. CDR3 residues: CASSWTSWNTGELFF.

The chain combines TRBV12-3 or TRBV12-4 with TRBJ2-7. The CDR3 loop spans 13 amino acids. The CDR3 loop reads CASSPRESYEQYF.

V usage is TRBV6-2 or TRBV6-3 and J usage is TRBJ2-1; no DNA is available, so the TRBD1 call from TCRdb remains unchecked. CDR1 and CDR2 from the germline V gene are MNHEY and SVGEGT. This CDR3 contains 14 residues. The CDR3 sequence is CASRAGTGYNEQFF.

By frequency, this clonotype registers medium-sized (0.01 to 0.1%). CDR3 protein: CASSLGGSAGELFF. This chain joins TRBV27 and TRBJ2-2; TCRdb picks TRBD2, but there is no DNA to check that call. The CDR3 extends over 14 amino acids. The V gene's germline CDR1 is MNHEY and CDR2 SMNVEV (reference sequence).

CDR3 sequence reads: CASSLGGFNQPQHF. V and J are TRBV28 and TRBJ1-5; TCRdb returns TRBD1, unconfirmable since there is no DNA. The germline V gene encodes CDR1 MDHEN and CDR2 SYDVKM. The CDR3 loop spans 14 amino acids.

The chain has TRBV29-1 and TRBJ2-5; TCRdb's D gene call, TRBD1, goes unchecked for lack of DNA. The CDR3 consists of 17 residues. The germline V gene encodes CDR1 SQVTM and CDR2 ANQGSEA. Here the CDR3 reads CSVDGILGGGSQETQYF.

Here the CDR3 reads CASIRDNSYEQYF. The chain uses TRBV6-1 and TRBJ2-7; the D gene TCRdb calls, TRBD1, cannot be checked with no DNA. CDR1 and CDR2 from the germline V gene are MNHNS and SASEGT. The CDR3 is 13 residues long.

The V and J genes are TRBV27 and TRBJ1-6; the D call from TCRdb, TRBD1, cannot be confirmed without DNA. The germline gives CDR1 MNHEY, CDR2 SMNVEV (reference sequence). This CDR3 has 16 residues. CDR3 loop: CASSLNPTGFNSPLHF.

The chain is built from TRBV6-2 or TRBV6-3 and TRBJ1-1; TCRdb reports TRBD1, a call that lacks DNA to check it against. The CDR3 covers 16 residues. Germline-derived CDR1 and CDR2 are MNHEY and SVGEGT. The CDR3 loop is CASSTPNSRLNTEAFF.

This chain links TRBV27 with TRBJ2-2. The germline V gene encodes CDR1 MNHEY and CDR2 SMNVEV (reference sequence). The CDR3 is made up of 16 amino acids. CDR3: CASSLNSLANTGELFF.